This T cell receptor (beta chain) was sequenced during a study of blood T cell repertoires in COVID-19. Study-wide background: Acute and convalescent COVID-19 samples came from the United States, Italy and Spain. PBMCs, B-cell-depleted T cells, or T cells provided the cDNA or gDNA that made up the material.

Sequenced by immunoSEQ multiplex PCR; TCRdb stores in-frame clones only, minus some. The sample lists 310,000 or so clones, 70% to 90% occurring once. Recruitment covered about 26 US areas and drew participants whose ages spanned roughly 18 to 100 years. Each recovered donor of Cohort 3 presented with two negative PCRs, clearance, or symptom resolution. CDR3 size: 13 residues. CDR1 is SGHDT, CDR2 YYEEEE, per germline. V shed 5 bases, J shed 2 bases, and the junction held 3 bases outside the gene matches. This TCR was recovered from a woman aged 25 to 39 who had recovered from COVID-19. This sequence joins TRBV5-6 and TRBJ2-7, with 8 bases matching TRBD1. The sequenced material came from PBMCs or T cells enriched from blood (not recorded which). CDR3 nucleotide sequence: TGTGCCAGCAGGAACAGGGGGACCTACGAGCAGTACTTC. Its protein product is CASRNRGTYEQYF.